The entry below describes one T cell receptor (beta chain). The junction differs from germline at one of its ends, possibly a read error. This CDR3 contains 18 residues. Germline assignment: CDR1 SGHTA and CDR2 FQGNSA. It was from alopecia areata patients that lesional scalp punch biopsies and peripheral blood were collected. The entry originates in a study of CD8+ T cells in alopecia areata. Study details: The study gave treated patients oral tofacitinib at 5 to 10 mg twice daily.

RNA was extracted and reverse transcribed into cDNA as the sequencing template. Assay used: immunoSEQ multiplex PCR; TCRdb lists only in-frame clones, some missing. In the table there are 170,000 or so clones, around 50% of which are singletons. Sequencing used CD4+ T cells sorted from blood, obtained at week 0. V gene TRBV7-2 combines with J gene TRBJ2-7; the match to TRBD2 covers 10 bases. This receptor was obtained from a human donor with alopecia areata. CDR3 amino acids: CASSLNSPLAGASSEQYF. In DNA, the CDR3 is TGTGCCAGCAGCTTAAACTCACCTCTAGCGGGGGCCTCCTCCGAGCAGTACTTC. Using reference TRBV7-2 and TRBJ2-7 for the parts outside the CDR3, the full variable domain is GAGVSQSPSNKVTEKGKDVELRCDPISGHTALYWYRQSLGQGLEFLIYFQGNSAPDKSGLPSDRFSAERTGGSVSTLTIQRTQQEDSAVYLCASSLNSPLAGASSEQYFGPGTRLTVT.